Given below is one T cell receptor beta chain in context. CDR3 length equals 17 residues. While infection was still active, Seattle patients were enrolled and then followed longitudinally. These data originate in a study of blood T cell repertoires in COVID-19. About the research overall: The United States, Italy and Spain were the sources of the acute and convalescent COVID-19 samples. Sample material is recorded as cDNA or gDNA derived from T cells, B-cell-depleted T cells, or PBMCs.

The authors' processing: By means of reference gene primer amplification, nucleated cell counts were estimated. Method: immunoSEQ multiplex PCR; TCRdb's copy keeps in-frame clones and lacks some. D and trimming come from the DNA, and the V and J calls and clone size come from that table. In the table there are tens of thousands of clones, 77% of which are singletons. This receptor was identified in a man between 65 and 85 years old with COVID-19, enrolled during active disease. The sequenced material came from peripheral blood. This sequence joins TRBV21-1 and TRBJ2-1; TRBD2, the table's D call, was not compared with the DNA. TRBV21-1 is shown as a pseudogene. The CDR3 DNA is TGTGCCAGCAACAGCGCGGGATCGGGGCCAGATTACAATGAGCAGTTCTTC. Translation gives CASNSAGSGPDYNEQFF.